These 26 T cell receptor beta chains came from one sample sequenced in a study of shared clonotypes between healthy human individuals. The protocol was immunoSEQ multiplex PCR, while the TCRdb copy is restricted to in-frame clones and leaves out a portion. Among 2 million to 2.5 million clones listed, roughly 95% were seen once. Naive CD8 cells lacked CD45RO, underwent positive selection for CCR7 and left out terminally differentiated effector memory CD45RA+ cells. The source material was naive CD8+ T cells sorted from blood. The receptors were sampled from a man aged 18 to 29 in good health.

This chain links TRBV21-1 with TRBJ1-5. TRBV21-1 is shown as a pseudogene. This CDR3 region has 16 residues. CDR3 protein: CASSKPREGSNQPQHF. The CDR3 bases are TGTGCCAGCAGCAAACCCAGAGAAGGCAGCAATCAGCCCCAGCATTTT.

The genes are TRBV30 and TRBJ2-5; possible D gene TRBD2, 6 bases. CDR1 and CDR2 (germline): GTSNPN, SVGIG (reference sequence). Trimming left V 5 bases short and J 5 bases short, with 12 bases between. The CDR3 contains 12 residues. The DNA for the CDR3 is TGTGCCTGGGCACCCGGAGGGGAGACCCAGTACTTC. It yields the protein CAWAPGGETQYF.

CDR3 DNA: TGTGCCAGCAGCTTTCAGGGTACCAACACCGGGGAGCTGTTTTTT. It is translated as CASSFQGTNTGELFF. The gene calls are TRBV5-4 and TRBJ2-2, with a possible D match to TRBD1 (5 bases). The V gene lost 2 bases and the J gene lost 2 bases, with 10 bases spanning the gap. The CDR3 length is 15 residues. Germline CDR1 and CDR2: SGHNT and YYREEE (reference sequence).

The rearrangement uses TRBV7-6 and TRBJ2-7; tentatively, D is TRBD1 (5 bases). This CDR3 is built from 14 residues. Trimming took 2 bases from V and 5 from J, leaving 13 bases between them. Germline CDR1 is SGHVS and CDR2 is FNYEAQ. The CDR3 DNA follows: TGTGCCAGCAGCTTATTTGCAGGGCAGAACGAGCAGTACTTC. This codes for CASSLFAGQNEQYF.

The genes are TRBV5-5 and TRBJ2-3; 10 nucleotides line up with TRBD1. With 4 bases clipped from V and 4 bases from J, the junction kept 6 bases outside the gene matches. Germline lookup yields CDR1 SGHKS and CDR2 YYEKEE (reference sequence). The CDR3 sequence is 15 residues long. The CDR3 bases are TGTGCCAGCAGCAGAGACAGGGGGCCGGCAGATACGCAGTATTTT. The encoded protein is CASSRDRGPADTQYF.

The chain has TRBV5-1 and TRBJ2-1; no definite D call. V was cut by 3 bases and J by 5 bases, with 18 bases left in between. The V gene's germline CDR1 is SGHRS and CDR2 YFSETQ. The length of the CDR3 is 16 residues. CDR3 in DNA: TGCGCCAGCAGCTCCTTATTTACCAACATGGACAATGAGCAGTTCTTC. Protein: CASSSLFTNMDNEQFF.

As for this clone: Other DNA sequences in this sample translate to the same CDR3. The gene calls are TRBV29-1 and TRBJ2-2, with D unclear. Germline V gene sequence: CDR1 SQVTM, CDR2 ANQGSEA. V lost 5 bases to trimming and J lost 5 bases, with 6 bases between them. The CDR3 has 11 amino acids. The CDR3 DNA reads TGCAGCGTTCGAGAAACCGGGGAGCTGTTTTTT. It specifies CSVRETGELFF.

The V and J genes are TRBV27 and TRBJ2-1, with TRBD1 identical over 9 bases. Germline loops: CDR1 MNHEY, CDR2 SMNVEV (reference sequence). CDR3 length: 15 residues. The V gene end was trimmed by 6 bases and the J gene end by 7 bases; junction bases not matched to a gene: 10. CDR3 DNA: TGTGCCAGCAGACCGTCCGGGACAGGGAGGAATGAGCAGTTCTTC. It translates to CASRPSGTGRNEQFF.

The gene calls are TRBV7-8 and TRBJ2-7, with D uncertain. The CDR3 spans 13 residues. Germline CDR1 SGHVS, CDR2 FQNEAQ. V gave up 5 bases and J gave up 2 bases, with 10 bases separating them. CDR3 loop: CASSRRAPYEQYF. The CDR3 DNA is TGTGCCAGCAGCAGACGGGCCCCCTACGAGCAGTACTTC.

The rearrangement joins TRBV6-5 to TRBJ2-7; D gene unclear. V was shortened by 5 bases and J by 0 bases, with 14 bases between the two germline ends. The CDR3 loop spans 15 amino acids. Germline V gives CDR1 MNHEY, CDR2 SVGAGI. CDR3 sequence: CASSPLIRSSYEQYF. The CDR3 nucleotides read TGTGCCAGCAGTCCCCTCATCCGGAGCTCCTACGAGCAGTACTTC.

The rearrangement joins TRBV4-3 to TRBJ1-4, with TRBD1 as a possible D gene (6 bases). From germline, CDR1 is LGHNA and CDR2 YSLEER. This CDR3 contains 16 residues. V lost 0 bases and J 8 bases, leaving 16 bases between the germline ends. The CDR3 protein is CASSQERSRGGEKLFF. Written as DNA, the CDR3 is TGCGCCAGCAGCCAAGAACGGAGCAGGGGAGGCGAAAAACTGTTTTTT.

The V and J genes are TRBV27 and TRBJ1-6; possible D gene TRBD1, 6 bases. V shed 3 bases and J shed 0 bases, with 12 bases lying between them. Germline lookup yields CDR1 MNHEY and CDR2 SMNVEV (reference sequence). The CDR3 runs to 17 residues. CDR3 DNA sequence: TGTGCCAGCAGTTTGTTGGGGGCTAGCTCCTATAATTCACCCCTCCACTTT. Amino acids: CASSLLGASSYNSPLHF.

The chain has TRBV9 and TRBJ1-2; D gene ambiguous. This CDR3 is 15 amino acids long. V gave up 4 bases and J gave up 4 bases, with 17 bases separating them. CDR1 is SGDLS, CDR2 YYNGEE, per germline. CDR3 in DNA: TGTGCCAGCAGCCCAGGTAGTGGTGTCGTCTATGGCTACACCTTC. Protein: CASSPGSGVVYGYTF.

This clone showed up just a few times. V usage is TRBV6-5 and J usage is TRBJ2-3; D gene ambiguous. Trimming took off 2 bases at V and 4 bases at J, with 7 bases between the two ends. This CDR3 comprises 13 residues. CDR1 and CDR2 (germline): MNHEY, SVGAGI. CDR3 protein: CASSYGFPDTQYF. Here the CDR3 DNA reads TGTGCCAGCAGTTACGGGTTCCCAGATACGCAGTATTTT.

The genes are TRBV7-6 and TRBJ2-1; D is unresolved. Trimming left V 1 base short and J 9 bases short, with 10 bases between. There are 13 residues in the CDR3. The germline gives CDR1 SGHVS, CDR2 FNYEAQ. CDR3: CASSLDSPSEQFF. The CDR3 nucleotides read TGTGCCAGCAGCTTAGATTCCCCAAGTGAGCAGTTCTTC.

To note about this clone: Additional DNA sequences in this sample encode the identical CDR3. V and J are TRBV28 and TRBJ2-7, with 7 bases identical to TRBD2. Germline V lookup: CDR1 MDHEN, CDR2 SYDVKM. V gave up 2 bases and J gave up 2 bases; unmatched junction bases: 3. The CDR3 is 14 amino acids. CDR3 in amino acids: CASSLTSAAYEQYF. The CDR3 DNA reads TGTGCCAGCAGTTTAACTAGCGCTGCCTACGAGCAGTACTTC.

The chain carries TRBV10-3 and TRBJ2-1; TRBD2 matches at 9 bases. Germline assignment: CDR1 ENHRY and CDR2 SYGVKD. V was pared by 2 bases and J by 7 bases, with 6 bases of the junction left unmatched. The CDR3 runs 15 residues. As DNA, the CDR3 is TGTGCCATCAGTGAGGGGGCGGGAGGGGGTAATGAGCAGTTCTTC. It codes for CAISEGAGGGNEQFF.

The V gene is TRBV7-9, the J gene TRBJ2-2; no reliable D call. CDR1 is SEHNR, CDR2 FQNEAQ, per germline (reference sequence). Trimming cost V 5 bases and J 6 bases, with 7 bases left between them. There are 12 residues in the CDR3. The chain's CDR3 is CASSTVPGELFF. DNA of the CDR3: TGTGCCAGCAGCACGGTCCCCGGGGAGCTGTTTTTT.

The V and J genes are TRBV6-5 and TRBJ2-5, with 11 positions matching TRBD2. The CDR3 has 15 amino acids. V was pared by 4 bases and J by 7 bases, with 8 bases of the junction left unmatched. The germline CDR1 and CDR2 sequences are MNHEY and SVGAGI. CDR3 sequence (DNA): TGTGCCAGCAGTTTTCTAGCGGGGGGCCGTGGGACCCAGTACTTC. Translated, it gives CASSFLAGGRGTQYF.

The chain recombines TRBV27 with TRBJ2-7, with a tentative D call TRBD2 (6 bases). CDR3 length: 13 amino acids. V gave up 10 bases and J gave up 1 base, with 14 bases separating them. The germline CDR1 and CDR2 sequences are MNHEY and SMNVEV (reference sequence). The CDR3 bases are TGTGCCACAGCGGGCGGATCTTCCTACGAGCAGTACTTC. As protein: CATAGGSSYEQYF.

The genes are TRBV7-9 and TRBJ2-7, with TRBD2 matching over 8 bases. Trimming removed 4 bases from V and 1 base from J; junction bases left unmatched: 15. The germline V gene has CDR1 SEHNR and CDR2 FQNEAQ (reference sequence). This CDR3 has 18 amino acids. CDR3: CASSSTSWTSSFSYEQYF. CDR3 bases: TGTGCCAGCAGCTCGACCAGTTGGACTAGCTCCTTTTCCTACGAGCAGTACTTC.

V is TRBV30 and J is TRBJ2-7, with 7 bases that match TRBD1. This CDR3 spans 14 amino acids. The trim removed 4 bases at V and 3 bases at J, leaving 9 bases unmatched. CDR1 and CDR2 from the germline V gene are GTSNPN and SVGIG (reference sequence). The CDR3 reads CAWTRTGSGYEQYF. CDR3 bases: TGTGCCTGGACCCGGACAGGATCGGGCTACGAGCAGTACTTC.

CDR3 amino acids: CASSLRPVQETQYF. In DNA form, the CDR3 reads TGTGCCAGCAGCTTAAGGCCGGTACAAGAGACCCAGTACTTC. The V call is TRBV7-8, the J call TRBJ2-5; unclear D gene. The CDR3 is made up of 14 amino acids. Germline CDR1 is SGHVS and CDR2 is FQNEAQ. The germline V and J ends were trimmed by 2 bases and 2 bases, with 9 bases remaining between them.

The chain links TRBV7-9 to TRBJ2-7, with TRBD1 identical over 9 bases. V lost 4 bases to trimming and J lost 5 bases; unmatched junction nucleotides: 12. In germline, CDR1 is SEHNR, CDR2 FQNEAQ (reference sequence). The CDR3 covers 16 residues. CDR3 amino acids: CASSSHGTGRAHEQYF. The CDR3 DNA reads TGTGCCAGCAGCTCACACGGGACAGGGAGGGCCCACGAGCAGTACTTC.

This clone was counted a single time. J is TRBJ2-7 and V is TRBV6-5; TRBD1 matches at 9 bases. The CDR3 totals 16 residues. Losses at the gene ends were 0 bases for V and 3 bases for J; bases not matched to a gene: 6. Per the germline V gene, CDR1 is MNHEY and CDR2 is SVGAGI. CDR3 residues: CASSYSEDRGRYEQYF. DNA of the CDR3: TGTGCCAGCAGTTACTCGGAGGACAGGGGTCGCTACGAGCAGTACTTC.

Here the CDR3 reads CASSLGASSYNEQFF. The CDR3, as DNA: TGTGCCAGCAGCTTGGGGGCCAGCTCCTACAATGAGCAGTTCTTC. This chain links TRBV7-2 with TRBJ2-1, with TRBD1 as a possible D gene (6 bases). CDR1 and CDR2 (germline): SGHTA, FQGNSA. This CDR3 has 15 residues. V lost 3 bases and J lost 0, with 9 bases in between.